This is a list of T cell receptor beta chains from one sample in a study of blood T cell repertoires in COVID-19. Here immunoSEQ multiplex PCR was the method, and the copy in TCRdb shows in-frame clones only, minus some. The table lists about 140,000 clones, 70% to 80% of them singletons. Material: peripheral blood. These receptors came from a woman aged 45-60 years with active or convalescent COVID-19. Both conserved end residues are part of each CDR3. The order of the fields is D gene, V gene, clone size, CDR3 length, J gene, CDR3 DNA, CDR3 protein. A D gene is named only where the DNA matches it firmly. The size of a clone is reported for some rows only, either as once, few or many, or as a class for expanded clones.

TRBD2	TRBV11-2	NA	16	TRBJ2-7	TGTGCCAGCAGTCGTCTGGGAGCGGGGGGGAACTACGAGCAGTACTTC	CASSRLGAGGNYEQYF
TRBD1	TRBV5-1	NA	15	TRBJ1-2	TGCGCCAGCAGCTTGGGGGACAGGGGGTCCTATGGCTACACCTTC	CASSLGDRGSYGYTF
NA	TRBV5-1	NA	16	TRBJ1-2	TGCGCCAGCAGCTCGCAACTCCGGGACACTCAAGATGGCTACACCTTC	CASSSQLRDTQDGYTF
TRBD1	TRBV27	NA	14	TRBJ2-7	TGTGCCAGCAGTTTCACAGGGGGCATAGGCGAGCAGTACTTC	CASSFTGGIGEQYF
TRBD1	TRBV28	NA	13	TRBJ1-2	TGTGCCAGCAGAATCCAGGGGGCCGGAGGCTACACCTTC	CASRIQGAGGYTF
NA	TRBV7-2	NA	15	TRBJ2-1	TGTGCCAGCAGCTTTGGCCAGGGGTCCTACAATGAGCAGTTCTTC	CASSFGQGSYNEQFF
TRBD1	TRBV7-9	NA	15	TRBJ1-2	TGTGCCAGCAGCTTTTTGACAGGGCGGGCCCTGAGGTACACCTTC	CASSFLTGRALRYTF
NA	TRBV6-5	NA	15	TRBJ1-5	TGTGCCAGCAGCCTCAAATGGGGGGGCGATCAGCCCCAGCATTTT	CASSLKWGGDQPQHF
TRBD2	TRBV6-4	NA	14	TRBJ2-1	TGTGCCAGCAGCTTCAATAGCGGGGAGGGTGAGCAGTTCTTC	CASSFNSGEGEQFF
NA	TRBV20-1	NA	11	TRBJ2-1	TGCAGTTCCGAGCGAAACAATGAGCAGTTCTTC	CSSERNNEQFF
NA	TRBV19	NA	11	TRBJ2-1	TGTGCCAGTGCTCAGAGGAATGAGCAGTTCTTC	CASAQRNEQFF
TRBD1	TRBV14	once	13	TRBJ1-2	TGTGCCAGCAGCCCGGGACAGCACTATGGCTACACCTTC	CASSPGQHYGYTF
TRBD1	TRBV5-1	NA	13	TRBJ1-1	TGCGCCAGCAGCAACAGGGGGAACACTGAAGCTTTCTTT	CASSNRGNTEAFF
NA	TRBV2	NA	14	TRBJ1-1	TGTGCCAGCAGTGATCGTCGGGTTTACACTGAAGCTTTCTTT	CASSDRRVYTEAFF
NA	TRBV7-2	NA	13	TRBJ1-6	TGTGCCAGCAGCCCCAGGTGGCACAGTCCCCTCCACTTT	CASSPRWHSPLHF
NA	TRBV14	few	14	TRBJ1-1	TGTGCCAGCAGCCCGCCCGGGATGAACACTGAAGCTTTCTTT	CASSPPGMNTEAFF
TRBD1	TRBV7-9	NA	17	TRBJ2-1	TGTGCCAGCAGCTCCCCTGGGGGAGGACAGGGCTACAATGAGCAGTTCTTC	CASSSPGGGQGYNEQFF
NA	TRBV7-2	few	13	TRBJ1-2	TGTGCCAGCAGCGACCGACAGAACTATGGCTACACCTTC	CASSDRQNYGYTF
NA	TRBV18	NA	15	TRBJ2-2	TGTGCCAGCTCACCTCGGCCAGGGATCACCGGGGAGCTGTTTTTT	CASSPRPGITGELFF
TRBD1	TRBV19	NA	14	TRBJ1-1	TGTGCCAGTACTGGGGCGACAGGGGGCTATCGAGCTTTCTTT	CASTGATGGYRAFF
NA	TRBV7-3	NA	16	TRBJ2-1	TGTGCCAGCAGCTTACGGGCGGGGCTGATGGGAAATGAGCAGTTCTTC	CASSLRAGLMGNEQFF
NA	TRBV18	once	13	TRBJ2-3	TGTGCCAGCTCCCCAAGGGAGACGGATACGCAGTATTTT	CASSPRETDTQYF
NA	TRBV7-6	NA	16	TRBJ1-4	TGTGCCAGCAGCTTAGGGCGGGGCAGAGGAGATGAAAAACTGTTTTTT	CASSLGRGRGDEKLFF
TRBD2	TRBV3-1/TRBV3-2	NA	16	TRBJ2-1	TGTGCCAGCAGCTCCCGACTAGCGGGAGGGGGGGGTGAGCAGTTCTTC	CASSSRLAGGGGEQFF
NA	TRBV6-5	NA	14	TRBJ2-3	TGTGCCAGCAGTTACAGGAGACCCACAGATACGCAGTATTTT	CASSYRRPTDTQYF
NA	TRBV24-1	NA	12	TRBJ1-5	TGTGCCACCAGTGTAAGCAATCAGCCCCAGCATTTT	CATSVSNQPQHF
TRBD1	TRBV7-9	NA	15	TRBJ2-3	TGTGCCAGCACCGTAGACAGGGGATTCACAGATACGCAGTATTTT	CASTVDRGFTDTQYF
TRBD2	TRBV27	NA	22	TRBJ2-2	TGTGCCAGCAGTTTATCGTCCGGGTTGGAGCGGGAAGTCCACCTAAGCACCGGGGAGCTGTTTTTT	CASSLSSGLEREVHLSTGELFF
TRBD1	TRBV30	NA	14	TRBJ1-3	TGTGCCTGTCCCGGGACAGGGAACGGAAACACCATATATTTT	CACPGTGNGNTIYF
TRBD2	TRBV20-1	few	17	TRBJ2-3	TGCAGTGCTAGTCGGCTAGCGGGAGCCTCTAGCACAGATACGCAGTATTTT	CSASRLAGASSTDTQYF
NA	TRBV11-3	NA	17	TRBJ2-5	TGTGCCAGCAGCTTAGTCGAATTAGCGGTACTTAAAGAGACCCAGTACTTC	CASSLVELAVLKETQYF
NA	TRBV3-1/TRBV3-2	NA	14	TRBJ1-1	TGTGCCAGCAGCCAAGCAGCAGGGAACACTGAAGCTTTCTTT	CASSQAAGNTEAFF
TRBD2	TRBV4-2	NA	16	TRBJ2-3	TGTGCCAGCAGCCAAGGGCTAGCGGGGGGAATAGATACGCAGTATTTT	CASSQGLAGGIDTQYF
NA	TRBV7-6	few	15	TRBJ2-2	TGTGCCAGCAGCTTAACGGGAGTGAACACCGGGGAGCTGTTTTTT	CASSLTGVNTGELFF
NA	TRBV9	NA	16	TRBJ1-6	TGTGCCAGCAGCGTAGGACCCCCAGGGCAGCGCTCACCCCTCCACTTT	CASSVGPPGQRSPLHF
NA	TRBV11-3	NA	14	TRBJ2-7	TGTGCCAGCAGCCCCGTGCGCGGGGCTAACGAGCAGTACTTC	CASSPVRGANEQYF
TRBD1	TRBV6-4	once	15	TRBJ1-1	TGTGCCAGCAGAGCCGCCGGGACAGGGGCCACTGAAGCTTTCTTT	CASRAAGTGATEAFF
TRBD1	TRBV19	NA	15	TRBJ1-2	TGTGCCAGTACGACGGGACAGGAGTCTAACTATGGCTACACCTTC	CASTTGQESNYGYTF
NA	TRBV30	NA	15	TRBJ1-3	TGTGCCTGGAGTGTTTCTCCGGGACAAGGAAACACCATATATTTT	CAWSVSPGQGNTIYF
TRBD1	TRBV18	NA	16	TRBJ2-1	TGTGCCAGCTCACGGGACAGGGGGCGGGTTGACAATGAGCAGTTCTTC	CASSRDRGRVDNEQFF
NA	TRBV4-3	NA	17	TRBJ2-3	TGCGCCAGCAGCCTCAAATGGACAGCGACTAGCACAGATACGCAGTATTTT	CASSLKWTATSTDTQYF
TRBD1	TRBV3-1/TRBV3-2	NA	15	TRBJ1-6	TGTGCCAGCAGCATACAGACAGGGGGAAATTCACCCCTCCACTTT	CASSIQTGGNSPLHF
TRBD2	TRBV18	NA	16	TRBJ2-2	TGTGCCAGCTCACCGGGACTAGCGGTGAACACCGGGGAGCTGTTTTTT	CASSPGLAVNTGELFF
TRBD2	TRBV14	NA	16	TRBJ2-5	TGTGCCAGCAGCCAAGAAGCGGGGCTAGCGGCGGAGACCCAGTACTTC	CASSQEAGLAAETQYF
NA	TRBV19	once	15	TRBJ2-6	TGTGCCAGTAGTAAACAGAGCTCTGGGGCCAACGTCCTGACTTTC	CASSKQSSGANVLTF
NA	TRBV3-1/TRBV3-2	NA	15	TRBJ2-2	TGTGCCAGCAGCCAACGCGGGGCGAACACCGGGGAGCTGTTTTTT	CASSQRGANTGELFF
NA	TRBV4-3	NA	16	TRBJ1-2	TGCGCCAGCAGCCCGGGCCGGGGGGGTTCTAACTATGGCTACACCTTC	CASSPGRGGSNYGYTF
NA	TRBV7-3	NA	14	TRBJ2-2	TGTGCCAGCCGTATCGCAGGGAACACCGGGGAGCTGTTTTTT	CASRIAGNTGELFF
TRBD2	TRBV4-2	NA	21	TRBJ2-5	TGTGCCAGCAGCCAAGATCCTCTATCCCATGGGACTAGCGGGGGGGCGGAGACCCAGTACTTC	CASSQDPLSHGTSGGAETQYF
NA	TRBV18	NA	15	TRBJ1-2	TGTGCCAGCTCACCGATGGCAGGCTCTAACTATGGCTACACCTTC	CASSPMAGSNYGYTF
NA	TRBV28	NA	13	TRBJ2-3	TGTGCCAGCAGCCCAGGGATCACAGATACGCAGTATTTT	CASSPGITDTQYF
TRBD1	TRBV29-1	NA	13	TRBJ1-4	TGCAGCGTCGTGGGACAGGTCGATGAAAAACTGTTTTTT	CSVVGQVDEKLFF
NA	TRBV4-3	NA	13	TRBJ1-2	TGCGCCAGCAGCCATCTCGGACAGTATGGCTACACCTTC	CASSHLGQYGYTF
TRBD1	TRBV19	NA	12	TRBJ1-3	TGTGCCAGTTGGAACAGGGGAGACACCATATATTTT	CASWNRGDTIYF
NA	TRBV15	NA	16	TRBJ2-1	TGTGCCACCAGCAGGGGCTCCGGCGGGGACTACAATGAGCAGTTCTTC	CATSRGSGGDYNEQFF